This T cell receptor beta chain is drawn from a study of tumor-infiltrating lymphocytes in oesophageal squamous cell carcinoma. Trimming took 2 bases from V and 0 from J; bases not matched to a gene: 6. CDR1 is MNHEY, CDR2 SVGEGT, per germline. This CDR3 is built from 17 residues. TCRdb passed the PCR reads through MiXCR, listing each CDR3 protein once. This sample has under 15,000 distinct CDR3 sequences; roughly 50% occur once, and the top ten carry 28%. The chain uses TRBV6-2 or TRBV6-3 and TRBJ2-1; 8 bases line up with TRBD2. The TCR originated in a female donor with esophageal squamous cell carcinoma. Input material: esophageal tumor tissue. The CDR3: CASSYKAGATSYNEQFF. CDR3 coding DNA: TGTGCCAGCAGTTACAAAGCGGGGGCCACCTCCTACAATGAGCAGTTCTTC.